This TCR beta chain originates from a study of beta chain features in type 1 diabetes (dated by TCRdb to the late 2010s). Regarding the research as a whole: Patients and healthy donors did not differ in mean age, gender distribution, total cell number or subset yield. Regulatory and stem cell-like memory subsets were isolated from only 8 patients and roughly 8 healthy donors, whereas naive and central memory subsets came from all 28 donors. The study compared the TCRB repertoires of sorted circulating CD4+ T cell subsets in recently diagnosed type 1 diabetes patients with those in matched healthy donors. Across all samples, fewer than 110,000,000 sorted cells were examined, and cell number per subset correlated strongly with RNA yield. Broad study findings and their caveats: Type 1 diabetes patients showed a moderate but significant shortening of TCRB CDR3 length in all four CD4+ subsets. Because cDNA was sequenced instead of genomic DNA, activated cells with high expression could be over-represented, although the groups did not differ in activation or CD3 levels. Shorter templates might be favored by PCR, yet because patient and control samples were amplified and corrected together, any such skew would affect both groups equally. At VDJ recombination sites, patients with type 1 diabetes made fewer insertions and deleted more nucleotides, a pattern implying thymic rearrangement abnormalities. Because small numbers of individuals were included in the HLA sub-analyses, any influence of HLA type on TCRB rearrangement was left unresolved. Naive, central memory and regulatory TCRB repertoires appeared to be more alike among patients than among healthy donors.

From a lookup of the germline V gene, CDR1 and CDR2 are SGHRS and YFSETQ. The germline ends are 12 bases apart after V is trimmed by 0 bases and J by 0 bases. Measured from the cysteine to the phenylalanine, the CDR3 is 17 residues long. The entry retains the CDR3 DNA only, 51 bases that are in frame from base 1. The entire amount of isolated RNA was reverse transcribed using the High Capacity cDNA Reverse Transcription Kit, so the sequenced TCRB transcripts were expressed ones. Deep immunoSEQ sequencing was applied to naive, central memory and regulatory T cell samples, giving an average of around 4 million total reads per sample. Sorted cells were lysed in RLT buffer, and RNA was extracted using DNase-treated RNeasy Micro or Mini kits according to cell number. Each cell subset was processed on its own to prevent cross-contamination, while patient and healthy donor samples were processed together. TCRB sequences were amplified from cDNA with the immunoSEQ multiplex PCR, producing 87-bp fragments spanning the CDR3 region. The amplicons were sequenced using the Illumina HiSeq platform. The paper's processing steps were these. PCR bias was corrected computationally using synthetic template baselines, and reads within Hamming distance 2 were collapsed, with unmergeable singletons discarded. Reads were aligned against IMGT to assign V, D and J genes, CDR3 length and insertions or deletions at six rearrangement sites. Within each subset, clonotype counts were normalized to the number of sorted cells before true diversity and Gini coefficients were calculated with the tcR R package. Repertoire sharing was quantified using the overlap coefficient calculated on TCRB nucleotide sequences. As stored in TCRdb, this immuneACCESS dataset retains in-frame rearrangements with V and J assigned. A fraction of the clones does not appear; measured against another copy, unresolved V genes explain less than half of the discrepancy, and the remainder lacks a known reason. The D gene and trimming were derived from the DNA, and the V and J assignments and clone size from that table. Present in this sample are around 320,000 clones, 14% of which were seen just once. The ten largest clones add up to more than 6.5% of the sample.

From each donor, a single peripheral blood sample of around 120 mL on average was drawn into heparinised tubes. Naive, central memory, regulatory and stem cell-like memory CD4+ T cells were sorted on a BD FACSAria II using a panel including CD45RO, CCR7, CD25, CD127, CD95 and CD27. All sorted populations exceeded 95% purity. PBMCs were isolated right away by Lymphoprep density gradient centrifugation and were stained directly, without culture. So that batch effects would be minimized, each experiment stained and sorted samples in pairs, pairing one healthy donor with one patient. On this clone itself: The clone's antigen remains unknown. Base qualities are not at hand, and no much larger clone is one base apart.

The sample taken for sequencing was central memory CD4+ T cells from blood. This TCR came from a man aged 30 to 45 in good health. The V and J genes are TRBV5-1 and TRBJ2-2, with the D gene too uncertain to name. CDR3 region: CASSLASTAANTGELFF. At the DNA level, the sequence is TGCGCCAGCAGCTTGGCATCAACTGCAGCGAACACCGGGGAGCTGTTTTTT.